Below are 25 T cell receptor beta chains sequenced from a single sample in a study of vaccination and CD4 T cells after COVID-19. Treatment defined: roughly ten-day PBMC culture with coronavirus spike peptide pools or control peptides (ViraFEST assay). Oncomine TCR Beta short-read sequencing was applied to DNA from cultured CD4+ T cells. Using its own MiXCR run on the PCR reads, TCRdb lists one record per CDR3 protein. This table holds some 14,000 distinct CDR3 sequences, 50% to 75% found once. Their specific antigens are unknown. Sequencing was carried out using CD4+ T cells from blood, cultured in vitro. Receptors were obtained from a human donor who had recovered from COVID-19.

DNA for the CDR3: TGTGCCAGCAGCCGGACTAGCGGGAGTCAATACGAGCAGTACTTC. Its protein is CASSRTSGSQYEQYF. The chain uses TRBV7-6 and TRBJ2-7; TRBD2 matches at 13 bases. CDR3 length: 15 residues. V shed 5 bases, J shed 4 bases, and the junction held 5 bases outside the gene matches. Germline CDR1 and CDR2: SGHVS and FNYEAQ.

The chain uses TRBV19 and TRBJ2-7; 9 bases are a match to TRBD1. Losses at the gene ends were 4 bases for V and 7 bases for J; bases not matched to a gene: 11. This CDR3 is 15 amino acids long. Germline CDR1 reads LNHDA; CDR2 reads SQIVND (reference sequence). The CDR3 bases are TGTGCCAGTAGTAATGAAGGGACAGGGTTTTTGGAGCAGTACTTC. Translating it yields CASSNEGTGFLEQYF. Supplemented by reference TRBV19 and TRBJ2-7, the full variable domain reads DGGITQSPKYLFRKEGQNVTLSCEQNLNHDAMYWYRQDPGQGLRLIYYSQIVNDFQKGDIAEGYSVSREKKESFPLTVTSAQKNPTAFYLCASSNEGTGFLEQYFGPGTRLTVT.

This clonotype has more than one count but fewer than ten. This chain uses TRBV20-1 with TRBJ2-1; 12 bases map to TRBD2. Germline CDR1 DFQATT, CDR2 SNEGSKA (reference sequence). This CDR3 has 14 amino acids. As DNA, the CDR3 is TGCACCCCGGCCAGGACTAGCGGGAATAATGAGCAGTTCTTC. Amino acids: CTPARTSGNNEQFF.

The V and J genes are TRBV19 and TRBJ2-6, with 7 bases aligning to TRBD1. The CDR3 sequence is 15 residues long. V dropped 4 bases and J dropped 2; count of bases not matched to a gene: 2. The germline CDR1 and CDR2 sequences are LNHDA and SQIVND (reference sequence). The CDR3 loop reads CASSNRGPGANVLTF. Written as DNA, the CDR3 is TGTGCCAGTAGTAACAGGGGTCCTGGGGCCAACGTCCTGACTTTC. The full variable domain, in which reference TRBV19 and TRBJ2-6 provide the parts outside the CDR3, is DGGITQSPKYLFRKEGQNVTLSCEQNLNHDAMYWYRQDPGQGLRLIYYSQIVNDFQKGDIAEGYSVSREKKESFPLTVTSAQKNPTAFYLCASSNRGPGANVLTFGAGSRLTVL.

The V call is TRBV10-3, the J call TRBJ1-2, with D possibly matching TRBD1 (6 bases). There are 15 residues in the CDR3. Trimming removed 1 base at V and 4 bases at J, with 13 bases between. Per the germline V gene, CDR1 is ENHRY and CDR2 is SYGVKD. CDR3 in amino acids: CAISEFGTDSYGYTF. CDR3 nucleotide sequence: TGTGCCATCAGTGAGTTTGGAACGGACAGCTATGGCTACACCTTC.

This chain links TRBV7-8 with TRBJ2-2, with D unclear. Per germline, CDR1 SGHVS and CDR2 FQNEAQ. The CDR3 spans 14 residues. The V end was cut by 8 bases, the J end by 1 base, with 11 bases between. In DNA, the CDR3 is TGTGCCAGCTTGGAAACAGTGAACACCGGGGAGCTGTTTTTT. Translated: CASLETVNTGELFF.

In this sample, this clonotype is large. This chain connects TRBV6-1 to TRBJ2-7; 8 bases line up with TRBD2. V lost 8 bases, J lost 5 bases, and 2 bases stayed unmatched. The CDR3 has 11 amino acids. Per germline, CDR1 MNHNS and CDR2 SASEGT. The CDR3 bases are TGTGCCAGCGGGACTAGGCACGAGCAGTACTTC. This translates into CASGTRHEQYF.

The CDR3 protein is CASSFGSSGNTIYF. The CDR3 bases are TGTGCCAGCAGCTTCGGGTCGTCTGGAAACACCATATATTTT. This sequence joins TRBV7-2 and TRBJ1-3; no clear D gene. V shed 3 bases and J shed 1 base, with 7 bases lying between them. The CDR3 runs 14 residues. Germline CDR1 SGHTA, CDR2 FQGNSA. Based on the CDR3 plus reference TRBV7-2 and TRBJ1-3, the full variable domain is GAGVSQSPSNKVTEKGKDVELRCDPISGHTALYWYRQSLGQGLEFLIYFQGNSAPDKSGLPSDRFSAERTGGSVSTLTIQRTQQEDSAVYLCASSFGSSGNTIYFGEGSWLTVV.

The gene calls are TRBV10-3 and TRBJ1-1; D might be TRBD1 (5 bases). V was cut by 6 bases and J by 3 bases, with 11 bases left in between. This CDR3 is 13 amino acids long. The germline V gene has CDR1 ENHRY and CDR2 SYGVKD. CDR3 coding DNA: TGTGCCATCAGGTCGGGGGACGACACTGAAGCTTTCTTT. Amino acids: CAIRSGDDTEAFF.

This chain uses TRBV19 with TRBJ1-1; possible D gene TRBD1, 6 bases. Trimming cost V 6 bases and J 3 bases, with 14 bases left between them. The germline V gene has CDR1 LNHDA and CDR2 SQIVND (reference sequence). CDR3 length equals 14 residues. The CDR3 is CASRRTGTYTEAFF. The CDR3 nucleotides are TGTGCCAGTAGACGAACAGGGACCTACACTGAAGCTTTCTTT.

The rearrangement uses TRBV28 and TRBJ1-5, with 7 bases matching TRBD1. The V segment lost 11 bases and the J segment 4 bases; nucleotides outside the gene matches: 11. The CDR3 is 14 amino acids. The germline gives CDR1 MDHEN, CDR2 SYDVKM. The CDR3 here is CAVRKGTVNQPQHF. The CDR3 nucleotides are TGTGCCGTGCGCAAGGGGACAGTGAATCAGCCCCAGCATTTT.

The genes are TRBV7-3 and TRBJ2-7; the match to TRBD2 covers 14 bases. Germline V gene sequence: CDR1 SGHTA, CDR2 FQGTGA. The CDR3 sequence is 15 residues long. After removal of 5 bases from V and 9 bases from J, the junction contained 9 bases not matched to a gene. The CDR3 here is CASSPQGTSGSVQYF. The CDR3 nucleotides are TGTGCCAGCAGCCCTCAAGGGACTAGCGGGAGTGTGCAGTACTTC. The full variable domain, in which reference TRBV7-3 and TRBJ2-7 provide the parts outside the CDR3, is GAGVSQTPSNKVTEKGKYVELRCDPISGHTALYWYRQSLGQGPEFLIYFQGTGAADDSGLPNDRFFAVRPEGSVSTLKIQRTERGDSAVYLCASSPQGTSGSVQYFGPGTRLTVT.

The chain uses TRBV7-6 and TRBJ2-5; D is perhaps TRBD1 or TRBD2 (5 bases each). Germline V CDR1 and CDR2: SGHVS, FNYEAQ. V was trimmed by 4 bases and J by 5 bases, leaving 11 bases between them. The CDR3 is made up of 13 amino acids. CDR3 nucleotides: TGTGCCAGCAGCTCTTCCAGGGAGGAGACCCAGTACTTC. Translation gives CASSSSREETQYF.

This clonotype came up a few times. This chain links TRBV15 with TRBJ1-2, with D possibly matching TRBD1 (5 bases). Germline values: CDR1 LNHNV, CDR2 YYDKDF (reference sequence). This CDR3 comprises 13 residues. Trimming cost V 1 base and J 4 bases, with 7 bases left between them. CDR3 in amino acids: CATSRGQGYGYTF. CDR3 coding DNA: TGTGCCACCAGCAGAGGGCAGGGCTATGGCTACACCTTC.

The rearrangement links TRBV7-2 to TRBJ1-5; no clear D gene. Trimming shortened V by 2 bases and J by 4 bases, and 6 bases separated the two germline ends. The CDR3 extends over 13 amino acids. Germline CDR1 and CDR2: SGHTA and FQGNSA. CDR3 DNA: TGTGCCAGCAGCTTACAGATGAATCAGCCCCAGCATTTT. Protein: CASSLQMNQPQHF.

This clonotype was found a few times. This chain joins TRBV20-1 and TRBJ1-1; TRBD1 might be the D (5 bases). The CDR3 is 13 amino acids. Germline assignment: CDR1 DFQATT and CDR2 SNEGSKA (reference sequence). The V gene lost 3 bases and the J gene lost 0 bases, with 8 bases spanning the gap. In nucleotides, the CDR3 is TGCAGTGCTAGTTCAGGGATGAACACTGAAGCTTTCTTT. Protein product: CSASSGMNTEAFF.

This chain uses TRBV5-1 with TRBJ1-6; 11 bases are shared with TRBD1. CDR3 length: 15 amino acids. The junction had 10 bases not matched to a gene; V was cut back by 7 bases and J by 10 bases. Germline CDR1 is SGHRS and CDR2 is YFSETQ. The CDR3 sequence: CASGLGQGAQSPLHF. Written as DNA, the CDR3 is TGCGCCAGCGGCCTAGGACAGGGGGCACAGTCACCCCTCCACTTT.

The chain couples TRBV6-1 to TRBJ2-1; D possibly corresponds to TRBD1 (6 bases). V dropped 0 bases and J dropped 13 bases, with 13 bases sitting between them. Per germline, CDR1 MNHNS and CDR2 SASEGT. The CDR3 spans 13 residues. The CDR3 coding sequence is TGTGCCAGCAGTGAAGCATCAGGGGCCTATCAGTTCTTC. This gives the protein CASSEASGAYQFF.

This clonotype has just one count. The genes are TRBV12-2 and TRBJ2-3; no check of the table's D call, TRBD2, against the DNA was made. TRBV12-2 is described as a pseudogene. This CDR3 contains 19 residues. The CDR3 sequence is CASLIPGLAGGGSTDTQYF. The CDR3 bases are TGTGCAAGCCTCATACCGGGACTAGCGGGAGGAGGGAGCACAGATACGCAGTATTTT.

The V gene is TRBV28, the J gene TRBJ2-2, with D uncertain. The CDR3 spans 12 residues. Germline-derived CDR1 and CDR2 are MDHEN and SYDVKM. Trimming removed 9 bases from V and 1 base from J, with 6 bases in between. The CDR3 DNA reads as TGTGCCAGTGCCGAGAACACCGGGGAGCTGTTTTTT. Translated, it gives CASAENTGELFF.

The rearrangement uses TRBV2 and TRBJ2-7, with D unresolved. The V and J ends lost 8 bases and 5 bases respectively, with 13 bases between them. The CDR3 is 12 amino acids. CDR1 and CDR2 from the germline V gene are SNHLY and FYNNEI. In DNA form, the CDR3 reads TGTGCCAGCGCTAGGGTAAGCCACGAGCAGTACTTC. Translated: CASARVSHEQYF.

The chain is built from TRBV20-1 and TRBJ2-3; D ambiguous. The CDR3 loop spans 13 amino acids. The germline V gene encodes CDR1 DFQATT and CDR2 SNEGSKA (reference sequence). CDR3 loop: CRCSALRTDTQYF. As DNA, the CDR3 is TGCAGGTGTTCAGCACTTCGCACAGATACGCAGTATTTT.

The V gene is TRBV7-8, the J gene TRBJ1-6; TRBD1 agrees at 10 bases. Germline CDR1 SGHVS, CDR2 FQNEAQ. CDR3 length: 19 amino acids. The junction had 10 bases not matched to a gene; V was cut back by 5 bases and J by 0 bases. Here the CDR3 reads CASSGMTGGRSSYNSPLHF. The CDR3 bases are TGTGCCAGCAGCGGTATGACAGGGGGCAGGAGCTCCTATAATTCACCCCTCCACTTT.

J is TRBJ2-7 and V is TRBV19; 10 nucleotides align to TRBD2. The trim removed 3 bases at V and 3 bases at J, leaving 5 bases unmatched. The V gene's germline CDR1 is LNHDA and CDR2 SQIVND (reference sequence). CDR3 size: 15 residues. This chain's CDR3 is CASSIGAGGGYEQYF. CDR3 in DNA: TGTGCCAGTAGTATTGGAGCGGGAGGGGGCTACGAGCAGTACTTC.

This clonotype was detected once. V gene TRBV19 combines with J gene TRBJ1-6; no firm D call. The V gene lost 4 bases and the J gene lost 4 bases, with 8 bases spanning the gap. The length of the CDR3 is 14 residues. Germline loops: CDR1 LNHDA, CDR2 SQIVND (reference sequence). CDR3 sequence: CASSTGRYNSPLHF. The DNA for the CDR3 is TGTGCCAGTAGTACAGGACGGTATAATTCACCCCTCCACTTT.